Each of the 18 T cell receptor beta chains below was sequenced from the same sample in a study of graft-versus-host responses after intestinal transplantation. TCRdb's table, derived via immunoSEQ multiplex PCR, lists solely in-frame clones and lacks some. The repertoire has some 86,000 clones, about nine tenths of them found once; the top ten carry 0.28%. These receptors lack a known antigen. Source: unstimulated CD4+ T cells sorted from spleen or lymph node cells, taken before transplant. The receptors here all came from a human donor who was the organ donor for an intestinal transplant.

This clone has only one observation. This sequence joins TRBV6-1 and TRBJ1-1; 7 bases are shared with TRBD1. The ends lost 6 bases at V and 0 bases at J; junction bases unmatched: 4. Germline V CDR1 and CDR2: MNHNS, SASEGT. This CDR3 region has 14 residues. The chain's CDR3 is CASRPGQMNTEAFF. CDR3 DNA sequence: TGTGCCAGCAGGCCGGGACAGATGAACACTGAAGCTTTCTTT.

Here the CDR3 DNA reads TGTGCCAGCAGGCCCTACAGGGGGAATCAGCCCCAGCATTTT. Translated: CASRPYRGNQPQHF. V and J are TRBV28 and TRBJ1-5; 8 nucleotides line up with TRBD1. The CDR3 contains 14 residues. The V and J ends lost 6 bases and 4 bases, in that order; junction bases with no gene match: 5. Germline V gene data show CDR1 as MDHEN and CDR2 as SYDVKM.

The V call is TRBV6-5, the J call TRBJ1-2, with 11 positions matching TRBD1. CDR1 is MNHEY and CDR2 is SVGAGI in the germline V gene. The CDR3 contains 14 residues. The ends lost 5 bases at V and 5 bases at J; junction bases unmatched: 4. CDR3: CASSPGTGGYGYTF. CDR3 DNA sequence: TGTGCCAGCAGTCCCGGGACAGGGGGATATGGCTACACCTTC.

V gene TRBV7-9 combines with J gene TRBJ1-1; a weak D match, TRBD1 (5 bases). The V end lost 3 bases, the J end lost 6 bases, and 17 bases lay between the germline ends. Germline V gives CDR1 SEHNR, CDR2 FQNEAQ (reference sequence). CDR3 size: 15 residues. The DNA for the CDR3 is TGTGCCAGCAGCTTTCCGGGGGGGGGTTCGCCTGAAGCTTTCTTT. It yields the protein CASSFPGGGSPEAFF.

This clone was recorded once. The DNA of the CDR3 is TGCGCCAGCAGCCAACAGACAGGGACCCAGCCCCAGCATTTT. Protein sequence: CASSQQTGTQPQHF. The gene calls are TRBV4-1 and TRBJ1-5; TRBD1 matches at 7 bases. The J segment lost 7 bases and the V segment lost 2 bases, leaving 5 bases of the junction unmatched. Germline CDR1 MGHRA, CDR2 YSYEKL. The CDR3 loop spans 14 amino acids.

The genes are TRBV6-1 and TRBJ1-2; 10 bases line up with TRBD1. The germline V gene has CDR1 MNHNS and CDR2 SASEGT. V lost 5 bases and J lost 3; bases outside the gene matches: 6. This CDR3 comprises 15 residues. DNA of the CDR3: TGTGCCAGCAGTCCACGGACAGGGGGAGACTATGGCTACACCTTC. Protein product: CASSPRTGGDYGYTF.

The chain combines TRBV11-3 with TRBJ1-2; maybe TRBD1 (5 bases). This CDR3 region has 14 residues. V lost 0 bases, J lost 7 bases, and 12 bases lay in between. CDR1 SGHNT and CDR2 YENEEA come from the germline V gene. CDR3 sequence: CASSLDGGSGGYTF. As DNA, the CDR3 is TGTGCCAGCAGCTTAGACGGGGGTAGTGGTGGCTACACCTTC.

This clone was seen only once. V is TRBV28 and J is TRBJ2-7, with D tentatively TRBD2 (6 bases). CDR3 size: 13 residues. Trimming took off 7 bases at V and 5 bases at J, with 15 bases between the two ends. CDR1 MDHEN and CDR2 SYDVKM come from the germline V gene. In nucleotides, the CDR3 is TGTGCCAGCACCCGGTCTTGGGAGGACGAGCAGTACTTC. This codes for CASTRSWEDEQYF.

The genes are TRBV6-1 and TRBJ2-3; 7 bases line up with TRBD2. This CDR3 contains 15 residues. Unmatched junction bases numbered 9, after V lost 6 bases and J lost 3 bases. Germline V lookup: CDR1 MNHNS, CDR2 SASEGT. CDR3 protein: CASRGGLGVTDTQYF. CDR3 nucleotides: TGTGCCAGCAGAGGAGGACTAGGGGTAACAGATACGCAGTATTTT.

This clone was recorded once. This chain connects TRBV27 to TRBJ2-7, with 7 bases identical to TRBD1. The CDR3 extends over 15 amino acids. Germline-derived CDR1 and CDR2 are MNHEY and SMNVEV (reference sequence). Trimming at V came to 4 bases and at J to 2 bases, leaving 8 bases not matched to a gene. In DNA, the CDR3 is TGTGCCAGCAGTTCGCGGACAGGTTACGCCTACGAGCAGTACTTC. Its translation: CASSSRTGYAYEQYF.

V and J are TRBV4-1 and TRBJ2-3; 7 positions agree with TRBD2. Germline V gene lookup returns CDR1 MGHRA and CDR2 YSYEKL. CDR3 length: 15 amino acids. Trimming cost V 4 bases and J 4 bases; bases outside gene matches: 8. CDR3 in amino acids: CASSPGGSEADTQYF. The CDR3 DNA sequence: TGCGCCAGCAGCCCGGGGGGTTCTGAGGCAGATACGCAGTATTTT.

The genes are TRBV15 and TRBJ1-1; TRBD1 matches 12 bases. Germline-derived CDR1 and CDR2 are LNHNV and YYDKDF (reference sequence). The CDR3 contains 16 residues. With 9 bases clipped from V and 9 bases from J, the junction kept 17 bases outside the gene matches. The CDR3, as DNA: TGTGCCACGGGGGCGGGACAGGGGGCGAGGGTAGGTAAAGCTTTCTTT. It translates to CATGAGQGARVGKAFF.

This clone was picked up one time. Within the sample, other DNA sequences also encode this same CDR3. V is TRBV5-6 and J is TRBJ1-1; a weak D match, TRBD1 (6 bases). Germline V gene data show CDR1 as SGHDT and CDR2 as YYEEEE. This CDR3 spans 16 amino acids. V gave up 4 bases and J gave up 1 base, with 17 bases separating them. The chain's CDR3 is CASSRGGGGRNTEAFF. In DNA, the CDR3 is TGTGCCAGCAGCCGTGGGGGGGGCGGCCGGAACACTGAAGCTTTCTTT.

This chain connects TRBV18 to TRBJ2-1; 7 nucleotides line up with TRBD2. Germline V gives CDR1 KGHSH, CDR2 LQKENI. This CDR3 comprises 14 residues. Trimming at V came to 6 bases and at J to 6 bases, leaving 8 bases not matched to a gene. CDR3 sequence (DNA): TGTGCCAGCTCGCCTAAAGCGGGGCGCAATGAGCAGTTCTTC. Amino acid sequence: CASSPKAGRNEQFF.

The CDR3 sequence is CATSRQAFSGNTIYF. DNA of the CDR3: TGTGCCACCTCCCGGCAGGCCTTCTCTGGAAACACCATATATTTT. V and J are TRBV6-5 and TRBJ1-3; the D is unclear. The CDR3 covers 15 residues. CDR1 is MNHEY and CDR2 is SVGAGI in the germline V gene. V was cut by 10 bases and J by 0 bases, with 16 bases left in between.

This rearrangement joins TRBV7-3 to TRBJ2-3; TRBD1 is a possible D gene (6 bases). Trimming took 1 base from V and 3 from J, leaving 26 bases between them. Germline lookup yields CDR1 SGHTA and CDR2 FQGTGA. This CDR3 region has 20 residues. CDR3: CASSLIGRDTYLGATDTQYF. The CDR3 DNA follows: TGTGCCAGCAGCTTAATCGGCCGGGACACCTACTTAGGGGCTACAGATACGCAGTATTTT.

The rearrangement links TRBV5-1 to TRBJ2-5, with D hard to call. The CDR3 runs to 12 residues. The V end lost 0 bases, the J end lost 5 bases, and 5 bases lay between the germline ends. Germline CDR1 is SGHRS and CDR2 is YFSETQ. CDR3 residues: CASSLGLETQYF. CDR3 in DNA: TGCGCCAGCAGCTTGGGGCTGGAGACCCAGTACTTC.

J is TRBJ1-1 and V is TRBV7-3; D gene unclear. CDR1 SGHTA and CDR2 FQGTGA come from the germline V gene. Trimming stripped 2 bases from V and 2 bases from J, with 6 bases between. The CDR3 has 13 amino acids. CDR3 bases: TGTGCCAGCAGCTTACAGACAAACACTGAAGCTTTCTTT. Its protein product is CASSLQTNTEAFF.